The sequence of this TCR beta chain was determined in a study of technical replicates of blood from a few donors. Data came from immunoSEQ multiplex PCR; TCRdb stores just in-frame clones and leaves some out. The data show some 80,000 clones, approximately 97% seen once. Specimen: T cells isolated from PBMCs. This clonotype was sampled from a human donor in good health.

The CDR3 bases are TGTGCCAGCAGCCTCGGGACTAGCGGGAACACACAAGAGACCCAGTACTTC. Amino acids: CASSLGTSGNTQETQYF. J is TRBJ2-5 and V is TRBV7-3; TRBD2 aligns across 13 bases. The CDR3 length is 17 residues. V lost 5 bases to trimming and J lost 2 bases; unmatched junction nucleotides: 8. The germline CDR1 and CDR2 sequences are SGHTA and FQGTGA.